Described below is a single T cell receptor (beta chain) sequence and its context. The target antigen is unknown. The CDR3 totals 18 residues. The V gene end was trimmed by 1 base and the J gene end by 0 bases; junction bases not matched to a gene: 6. Looked up from germline, CDR1 is SGHTA and CDR2 is FQGNSA. The PCR employed 60 Vbeta primers together with 13 Jbeta primers. The repertoire was sequenced with immunoSEQ multiplex PCR; TCRdb's copy has only in-frame clones and lacks some. The sample holds about 200,000 clones, about 83% seen once. These data belong to a study of cytomegalovirus exposure and HLA in healthy donors. At collection, donors were nominally healthy, but unrecorded immune exposures were probable. Overall study results and limits: The CMV antigen specificity of a few CMV-associated chains was confirmed through in vitro analysis.

The sequenced material came from PBMCs. This chain uses TRBV7-2 with TRBJ1-5, with TRBD1 identical over 10 bases. The clonotype originates from a girl aged 5-17 years in good health and CMV-seronegative. The chain's CDR3 is CASSLVGTGESSNQPQHF. The CDR3 DNA is TGTGCCAGCAGCTTAGTCGGGACAGGGGAGAGTAGCAATCAGCCCCAGCATTTT.